The 17 T cell receptor beta chains below all came from one sample that was sequenced in a study of cytomegalovirus exposure and HLA in healthy donors. A multiplex PCR was run with 60 Vbeta primers and 13 Jbeta primers. Generated by immunoSEQ multiplex PCR, the TCRdb table keeps only in-frame clones and is missing some. The sample lists some 64,000 clones; about 90% were seen once. Sequenced: PBMCs. The receptors originated from a man aged 30 to 45 in good health and CMV-seropositive.

J is TRBJ2-5 and V is TRBV11-3; 9 bases fit TRBD2. This CDR3 spans 16 amino acids. Germline lookup yields CDR1 SGHNT and CDR2 YENEEA. V shed 1 base and J 5 bases; nucleotides not matched to a gene: 8. The CDR3 DNA follows: TGTGCCAGCAGCTTAGGGGGCGGGAGGGCCGCCGAGACCCAGTACTTC. Its protein product is CASSLGGGRAAETQYF.

The genes are TRBV29-1 and TRBJ1-3, with 7 bases lining up with TRBD1. In germline, CDR1 is SQVTM, CDR2 ANQGSEA. Germline trimming cut 3 bases from V and 0 bases from J; bases unmatched to any gene: 5. This CDR3 region has 15 residues. The CDR3 region has the DNA TGCAGCGTTGATCAGGGGGAACCCTCTGGAAACACCATATATTTT. Protein: CSVDQGEPSGNTIYF.

The chain joins TRBV5-1 to TRBJ1-4; TRBD1 matches at 10 bases. The CDR3 runs to 15 residues. Trimming took 3 bases from V and 7 from J; bases not matched to a gene: 6. Germline CDR1 is SGHRS and CDR2 is YFSETQ. The CDR3 spells CASSSDRGRTEKLFF. CDR3 bases: TGCGCCAGCAGCTCCGACAGGGGGCGCACTGAAAAACTGTTTTTT. The variable domain in full, completed from reference TRBV5-1 and TRBJ1-4, reads KAGVTQTPRYLIKTRGQQVTLSCSPISGHRSVSWYQQTPGQGLQFLFEYFSETQRNKGNFPGRFSGRQFSNSRSEMNVSTLELGDSALYLCASSSDRGRTEKLFFGSGTQLSVL.

This clone came up a few times. The chain joins TRBV2 to TRBJ2-1; 11 bases line up with TRBD1. The germline V gene has CDR1 SNHLY and CDR2 FYNNEI. Trimming at V came to 6 bases and at J to 5 bases, leaving 3 bases not matched to a gene. This CDR3 is built from 14 residues. CDR3 in amino acids: CASRRDRGNNEQFF. The CDR3 region has the DNA TGTGCCAGCAGGAGGGACAGGGGGAACAATGAGCAGTTCTTC. Looking up the rest from reference TRBV2 and TRBJ2-1 gives the full variable domain: EPEVTQTPSHQVTQMGQEVILRCVPISNHLYFYWYRQILGQKVEFLVSFYNNEISEKSEIFDDQFSVERPDGSNFTLKIRSTKLEDSAMYFCASRRDRGNNEQFFGPGTRLTVL.

This clone was seen a single time. V gene TRBV4-1 combines with J gene TRBJ1-4; weak D call: TRBD1 (5 bases). Germline V gene lookup returns CDR1 MGHRA and CDR2 YSYEKL. The CDR3 is made up of 18 amino acids. V lost 1 base, J lost 0 bases, and 15 bases lay in between. CDR3 residues: CASSQAGHPSATNEKLFF. The CDR3 bases are TGCGCCAGCAGCCAAGCAGGACACCCATCTGCAACTAATGAAAAACTGTTTTTT.

This chain connects TRBV11-1 to TRBJ2-6, with 7 bases lining up with TRBD1. Trimming took 5 bases from V and 2 from J; bases not matched to a gene: 12. Per germline, CDR1 SGHAT and CDR2 FQDESV (reference sequence). This CDR3 comprises 18 residues. The CDR3 sequence is CASSGWTGATPGANVLTF. In DNA, the CDR3 is TGTGCCAGCAGCGGATGGACAGGAGCCACTCCTGGGGCCAACGTCCTGACTTTC.

This sequence joins TRBV19 and TRBJ1-1; 8 nucleotides align to TRBD1. With V trimmed by 4 bases and J by 6 bases, 4 bases remained unmatched. This CDR3 is 13 amino acids long. Germline CDR1 and CDR2: LNHDA and SQIVND (reference sequence). The CDR3 here is CASSTLTGAEAFF. In DNA, the CDR3 is TGTGCCAGTAGTACTCTGACAGGGGCTGAAGCTTTCTTT.

The chain employs TRBV28 and TRBJ2-7, with 8 nucleotides matching TRBD2. Germline values: CDR1 MDHEN, CDR2 SYDVKM. Trimming removed 5 bases from V and 3 bases from J; junction bases left unmatched: 3. This CDR3 has 13 amino acids. The CDR3 nucleotides are TGTGCCAGCAGTCCAACTAGCGGCTACGAGCAGTACTTC. Its protein is CASSPTSGYEQYF.

V usage is TRBV4-3 and J usage is TRBJ2-3; D call uncertain. This CDR3 contains 15 residues. Looked up from germline, CDR1 is LGHNA and CDR2 is YSLEER. V gave up 1 base and J gave up 2 bases, with 10 bases separating them. CDR3: CASSQGRSLTDTQYF. The CDR3 DNA sequence: TGCGCCAGCAGCCAAGGGCGGTCCCTCACAGATACGCAGTATTTT.

This clone was seen only once. The rearrangement links TRBV29-1 to TRBJ1-2; no definite D call. V was pared by 6 bases and J by 7 bases, with 12 bases between. CDR1 SQVTM and CDR2 ANQGSEA come from the germline V gene. The CDR3 covers 11 residues. The CDR3 region is CSVPGLSGYTF. The CDR3, as DNA: TGCAGCGTGCCAGGTCTTAGTGGCTACACCTTC.

The rearrangement links TRBV2 to TRBJ1-1; TRBD1 matches 10 bases. J lost 1 base, V lost 3 bases, and 2 bases had no gene match. CDR1 is SNHLY and CDR2 is FYNNEI in the germline V gene. The CDR3 is 15 amino acids. The CDR3 sequence: CASSDGDRGNTEAFF. The CDR3 nucleotides are TGTGCCAGCAGTGACGGGGACAGGGGGAACACTGAAGCTTTCTTT.

The rearrangement links TRBV28 to TRBJ1-1, with a tentative D call TRBD1 (6 bases). Germline CDR1 MDHEN, CDR2 SYDVKM. Trimming pared 10 bases from V and 1 base from J, leaving 22 bases between. This CDR3 contains 16 residues. The CDR3 DNA sequence: TGTGCCACCTTGGCAGGGGCCCAAATGGAGAACACTGAAGCTTTCTTT. This codes for CATLAGAQMENTEAFF.

The rearrangement links TRBV7-2 to TRBJ2-7; 7 positions agree with TRBD2. The germline V gene encodes CDR1 SGHTA and CDR2 FQGNSA. V trimming: 5 bases; J trimming: 0 bases; junction bases outside the gene matches: 4. CDR3 length: 14 residues. In DNA, the CDR3 is TGTGCCAGCAGCGCTAGCGGAGGCTCCTACGAGCAGTACTTC. Translation gives CASSASGGSYEQYF.

The chain couples TRBV6-6 to TRBJ2-7, with TRBD2 identical over 12 bases. The V segment lost 4 bases and the J segment 5 bases; nucleotides outside the gene matches: 6. Germline CDR1 MNHNY, CDR2 SVGAGI (reference sequence). This CDR3 contains 15 residues. The CDR3 DNA sequence: TGTGCCAGCAGTTTTCTAGCGGGAGGGCCGAACGAGCAGTACTTC. The encoded protein is CASSFLAGGPNEQYF.

The gene calls are TRBV19 and TRBJ1-5, with TRBD1 identical over 9 bases. The CDR3 runs to 16 residues. Germline-derived CDR1 and CDR2 are LNHDA and SQIVND (reference sequence). With 4 bases clipped from V and 5 bases from J, the junction kept 9 bases outside the gene matches. The CDR3 nucleotides are TGTGCCAGTAGTAACCGGTGGACAGGGGACGATCAGCCCCAGCATTTT. It is translated as CASSNRWTGDDQPQHF.

The chain uses TRBV6-6 and TRBJ2-7; 7 bases line up with TRBD2. CDR3 length: 15 amino acids. V lost 0 bases to trimming and J lost 3 bases; unmatched junction nucleotides: 5. Germline V gene sequence: CDR1 MNHNY, CDR2 SVGAGI (reference sequence). CDR3 region: CASSYSSGTNYEQYF. The DNA for the CDR3 is TGTGCCAGCAGTTACTCGAGCGGGACCAACTACGAGCAGTACTTC.

This chain joins TRBV11-2 and TRBJ2-1; the D is unclear. Germline loops: CDR1 SGHAT, CDR2 FQNNGV. Trimming cost V 3 bases and J 5 bases, with 5 bases left between them. The CDR3 contains 12 residues. DNA for the CDR3: TGTGCCAGCAGCTTTTTAGACAATGAGCAGTTCTTC. Translated, it gives CASSFLDNEQFF. The whole variable domain, filled in from reference TRBV11-2 and TRBJ2-1, reads EAGVAQSPRYKIIEKRQSVAFWCNPISGHATLYWYQQILGQGPKLLIQFQNNGVVDDSQLPKDRFSAERLKGVDSTLKIQPAKLEDSAVYLCASSFLDNEQFFGPGTRLTVL.